The present T cell receptor (beta chain) was sequenced within a study of T cell repertoires in aging, cancer and after chemotherapy. Overall study context: Glioblastoma patients receiving temozolomide-based therapy gave paired samples before and after chemotherapy. The full dataset contained roughly 8.8 million TCR reads.

Peripheral blood genomic DNA, not sorted cells or RNA, was the template. The CDR3 extends over 15 amino acids. The ends lost 0 bases at V and 2 bases at J; junction bases unmatched: 1. The germline CDR1 and CDR2 sequences are MRHNA and SNTAGT. A mixed TRB-A/B primer pool amplified rearranged TRB by multiplex touch-down PCR. From the multiplex PCR reads, TCRdb called clonotypes with MiXCR, one entry per CDR3 protein. The sample records 1,500 to 2,000 distinct CDR3 sequences, under 30% being singletons. The J gene is TRBJ2-7, the V gene TRBV6-4; 10 nucleotides match TRBD2. The TCR was taken from a human donor with a solid tumor. The sequenced material came from blood. The CDR3 DNA follows: TGTGCCAGCAGTGACTCACTAGCGGGGACCTACGAGCAGTACTTC. Its translation: CASSDSLAGTYEQYF.